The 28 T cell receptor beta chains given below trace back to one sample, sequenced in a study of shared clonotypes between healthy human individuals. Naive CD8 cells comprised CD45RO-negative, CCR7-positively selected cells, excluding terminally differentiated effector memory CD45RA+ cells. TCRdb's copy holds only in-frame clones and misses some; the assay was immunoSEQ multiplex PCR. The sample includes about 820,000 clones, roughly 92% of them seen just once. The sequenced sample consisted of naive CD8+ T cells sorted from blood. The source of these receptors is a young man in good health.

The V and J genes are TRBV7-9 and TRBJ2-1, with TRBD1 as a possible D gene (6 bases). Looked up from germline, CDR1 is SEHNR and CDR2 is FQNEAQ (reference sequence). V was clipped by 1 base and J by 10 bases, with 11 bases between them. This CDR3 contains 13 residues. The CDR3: CASSLGTAREQFF. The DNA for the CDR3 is TGTGCCAGCAGCTTAGGGACAGCTAGAGAGCAGTTCTTC.

The CDR3 sequence: CASSLQVSYEQYF. CDR3 sequence (DNA): TGCGCCAGCAGCCTACAGGTATCCTACGAGCAGTACTTC. The chain employs TRBV4-1 and TRBJ2-7; the D gene is possibly TRBD1 (5 bases). The CDR3 sequence is 13 residues long. The V gene lost 4 bases and the J gene lost 1 base, with 8 bases spanning the gap. The germline V gene encodes CDR1 MGHRA and CDR2 YSYEKL.

The CDR3 region has the DNA TGTGCCATCAGACGGGACAGGGCTAACGAGCAGTACTTC. This gives the protein CAIRRDRANEQYF. The gene calls are TRBV10-3 and TRBJ2-7, with 9 bases identical to TRBD1. The CDR3 sequence is 13 residues long. Trimming at V came to 6 bases and at J to 5 bases, leaving 5 bases not matched to a gene. Germline V CDR1 and CDR2: ENHRY, SYGVKD.

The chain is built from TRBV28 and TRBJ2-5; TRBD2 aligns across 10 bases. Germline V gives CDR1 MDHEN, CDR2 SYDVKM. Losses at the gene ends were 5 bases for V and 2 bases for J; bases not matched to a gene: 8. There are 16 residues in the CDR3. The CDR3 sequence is CASSHRLAGPQETQYF. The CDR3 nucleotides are TGTGCCAGCAGTCACCGACTAGCGGGCCCACAAGAGACCCAGTACTTC.

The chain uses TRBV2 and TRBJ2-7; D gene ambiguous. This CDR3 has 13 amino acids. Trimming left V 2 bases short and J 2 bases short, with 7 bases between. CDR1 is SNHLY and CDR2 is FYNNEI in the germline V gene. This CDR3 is CASSEWETYEQYF. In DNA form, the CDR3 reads TGTGCCAGCAGTGAATGGGAAACCTACGAGCAGTACTTC. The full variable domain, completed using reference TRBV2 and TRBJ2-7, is EPEVTQTPSHQVTQMGQEVILRCVPISNHLYFYWYRQILGQKVEFLVSFYNNEISEKSEIFDDQFSVERPDGSNFTLKIRSTKLEDSAMYFCASSEWETYEQYFGPGTRLTVT.

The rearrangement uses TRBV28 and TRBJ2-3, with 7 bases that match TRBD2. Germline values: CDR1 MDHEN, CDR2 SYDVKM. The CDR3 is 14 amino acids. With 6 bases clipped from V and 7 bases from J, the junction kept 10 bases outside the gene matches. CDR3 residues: CASSHREVPYTQYF. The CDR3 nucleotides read TGTGCCAGCAGCCATCGGGAGGTTCCGTATACGCAGTATTTT.

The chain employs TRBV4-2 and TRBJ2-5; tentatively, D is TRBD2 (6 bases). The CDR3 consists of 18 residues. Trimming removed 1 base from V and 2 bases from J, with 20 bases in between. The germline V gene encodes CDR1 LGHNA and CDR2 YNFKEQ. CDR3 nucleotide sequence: TGTGCCAGCAGCCAAGGCCGGATCATGCGGGACGGGCAAGAGACCCAGTACTTC. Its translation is CASSQGRIMRDGQETQYF.

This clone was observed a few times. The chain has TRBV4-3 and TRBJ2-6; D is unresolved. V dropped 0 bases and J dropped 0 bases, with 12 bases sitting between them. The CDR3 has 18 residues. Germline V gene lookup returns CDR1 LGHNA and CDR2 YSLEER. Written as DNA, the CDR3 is TGCGCCAGCAGCCAAGAATCGAGTGTTAGCTCTGGGGCCAACGTCCTGACTTTC. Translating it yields CASSQESSVSSGANVLTF.

CDR3 amino acids: CASSGDRSYEQYF. CDR3 bases: TGTGCCAGCAGTGGGGACCGATCTTACGAGCAGTACTTC. This chain joins TRBV2 and TRBJ2-7; D may correspond to TRBD1 or TRBD2 (5 bases each). The germline V gene has CDR1 SNHLY and CDR2 FYNNEI. This CDR3 spans 13 amino acids. V was shortened by 4 bases and J by 4 bases, with 11 bases between the two germline ends.

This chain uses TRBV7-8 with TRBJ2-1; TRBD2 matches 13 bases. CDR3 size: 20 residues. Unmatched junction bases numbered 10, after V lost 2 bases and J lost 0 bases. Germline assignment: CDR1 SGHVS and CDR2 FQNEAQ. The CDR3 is CASSLIGGTSGASSYNEQFF. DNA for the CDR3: TGTGCCAGCAGCTTAATAGGGGGGACTAGCGGGGCTAGCTCCTACAATGAGCAGTTCTTC. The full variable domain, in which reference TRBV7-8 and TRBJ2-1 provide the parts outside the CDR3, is GAGVSQSPRYKVAKRGQDVALRCDPISGHVSLFWYQQALGQGPEFLTYFQNEAQLDKSGLPSDRFFAERPEGSVSTLKIQRTQQEDSAVYLCASSLIGGTSGASSYNEQFFGPGTRLTVL.

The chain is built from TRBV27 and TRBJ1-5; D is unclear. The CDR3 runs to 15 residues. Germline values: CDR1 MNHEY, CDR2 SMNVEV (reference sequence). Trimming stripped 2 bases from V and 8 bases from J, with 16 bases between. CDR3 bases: TGTGCCAGCAGTTTAGGGAGTGGGCAGTTGGAGCCCCAGCATTTT. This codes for CASSLGSGQLEPQHF.

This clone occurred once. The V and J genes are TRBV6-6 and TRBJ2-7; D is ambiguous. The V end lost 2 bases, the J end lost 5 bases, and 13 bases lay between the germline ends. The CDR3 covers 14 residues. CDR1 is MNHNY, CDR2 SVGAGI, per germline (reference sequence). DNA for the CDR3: TGTGCCAGCAGTTACGAGTCTCCCAAAGACGAGCAGTACTTC. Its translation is CASSYESPKDEQYF.

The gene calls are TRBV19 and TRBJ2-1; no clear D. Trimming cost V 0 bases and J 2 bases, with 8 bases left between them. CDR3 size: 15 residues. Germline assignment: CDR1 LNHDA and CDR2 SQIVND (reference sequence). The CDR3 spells CASSIEVLAYNEQFF. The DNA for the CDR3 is TGTGCCAGTAGTATAGAAGTTTTGGCCTACAATGAGCAGTTCTTC.

The CDR3 DNA is TGTGCCAGCAGCTTAGTTTGGGGTTCTGTAACAGATACGCAGTATTTT. It translates to CASSLVWGSVTDTQYF. The J gene is TRBJ2-3, the V gene TRBV11-3; D is ambiguous. This CDR3 is 16 amino acids long. Looked up from germline, CDR1 is SGHNT and CDR2 is YENEEA. Trimming shortened V by 1 base and J by 3 bases, and 14 bases separated the two germline ends.

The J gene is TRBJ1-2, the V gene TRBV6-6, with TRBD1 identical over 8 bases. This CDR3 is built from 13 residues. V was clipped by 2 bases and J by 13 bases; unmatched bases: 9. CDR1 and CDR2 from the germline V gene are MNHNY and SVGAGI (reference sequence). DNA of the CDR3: TGTGCCAGCAGTTACACCCCGACAGGGGAGGGCACCTTC. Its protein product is CASSYTPTGEGTF.

This CDR3 reads CASSLEAGEYNEQFF. The CDR3 region has the DNA TGTGCCAGCAGCTTAGAAGCGGGAGAGTACAATGAGCAGTTCTTC. This chain connects TRBV7-8 to TRBJ2-1; TRBD2 matches at 8 bases. This CDR3 is built from 15 residues. Germline-derived CDR1 and CDR2 are SGHVS and FQNEAQ. The J segment lost 4 bases and the V segment lost 1 base, leaving 3 bases of the junction unmatched.

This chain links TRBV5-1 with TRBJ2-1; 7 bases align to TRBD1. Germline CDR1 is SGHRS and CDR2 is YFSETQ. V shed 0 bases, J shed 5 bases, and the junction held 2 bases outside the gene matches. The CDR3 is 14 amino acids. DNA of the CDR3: TGCGCCAGCAGCTTGGTCGGGACAGACAATGAGCAGTTCTTC. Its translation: CASSLVGTDNEQFF.

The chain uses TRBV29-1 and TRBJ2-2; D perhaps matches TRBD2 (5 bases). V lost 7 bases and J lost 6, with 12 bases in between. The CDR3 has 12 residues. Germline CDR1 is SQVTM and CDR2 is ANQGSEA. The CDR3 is CSADGVSGELFF. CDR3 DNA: TGCAGCGCCGACGGGGTATCCGGGGAGCTGTTTTTT.

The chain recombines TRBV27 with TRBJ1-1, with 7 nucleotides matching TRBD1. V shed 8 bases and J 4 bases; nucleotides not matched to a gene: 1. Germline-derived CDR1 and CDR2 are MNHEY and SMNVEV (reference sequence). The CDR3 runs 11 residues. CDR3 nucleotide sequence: TGTGCCAGCCGGGACAGCACTGAAGCTTTCTTT. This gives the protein CASRDSTEAFF.

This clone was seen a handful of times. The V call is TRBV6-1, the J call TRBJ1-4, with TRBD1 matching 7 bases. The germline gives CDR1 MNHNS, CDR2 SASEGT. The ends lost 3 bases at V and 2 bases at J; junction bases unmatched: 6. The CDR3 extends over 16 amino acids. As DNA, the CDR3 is TGTGCCAGCAGTGATCAGACAGGGATCACTAATGAAAAACTGTTTTTT. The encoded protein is CASSDQTGITNEKLFF.

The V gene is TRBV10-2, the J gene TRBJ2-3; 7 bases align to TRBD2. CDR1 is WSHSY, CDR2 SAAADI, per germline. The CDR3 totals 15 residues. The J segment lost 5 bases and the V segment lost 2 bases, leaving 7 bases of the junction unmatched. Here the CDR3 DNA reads TGCGCCAGCAGTGAGATCTCGCGGGAGCAAGATACGCAGTATTTT. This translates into CASSEISREQDTQYF.

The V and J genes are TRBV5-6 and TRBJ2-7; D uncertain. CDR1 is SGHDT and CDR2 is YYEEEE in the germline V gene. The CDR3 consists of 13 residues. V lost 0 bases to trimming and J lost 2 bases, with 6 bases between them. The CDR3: CASSLAWAYEQYF. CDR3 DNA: TGTGCCAGCAGCTTGGCTTGGGCCTACGAGCAGTACTTC.

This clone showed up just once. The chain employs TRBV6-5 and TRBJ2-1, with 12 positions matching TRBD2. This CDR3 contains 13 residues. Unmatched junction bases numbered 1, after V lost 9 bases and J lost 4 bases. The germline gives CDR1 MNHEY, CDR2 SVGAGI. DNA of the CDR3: TGTGCCAGTGGGACTAGCGGGTACAATGAGCAGTTCTTC. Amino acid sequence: CASGTSGYNEQFF.

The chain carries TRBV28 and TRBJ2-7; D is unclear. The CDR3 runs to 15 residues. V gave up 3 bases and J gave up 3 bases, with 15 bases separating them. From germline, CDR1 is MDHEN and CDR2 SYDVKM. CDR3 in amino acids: CASSFSLRLGYEQYF. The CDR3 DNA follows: TGTGCCAGCAGTTTTTCGCTGCGGCTTGGCTACGAGCAGTACTTC.

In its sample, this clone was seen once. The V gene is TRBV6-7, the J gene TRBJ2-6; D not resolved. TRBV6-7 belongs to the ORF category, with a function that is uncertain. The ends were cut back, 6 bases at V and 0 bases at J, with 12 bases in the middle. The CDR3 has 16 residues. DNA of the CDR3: TGTGCCAGCAGCCCAGATGATCACTCTGGGGCCAACGTCCTGACTTTC. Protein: CASSPDDHSGANVLTF.

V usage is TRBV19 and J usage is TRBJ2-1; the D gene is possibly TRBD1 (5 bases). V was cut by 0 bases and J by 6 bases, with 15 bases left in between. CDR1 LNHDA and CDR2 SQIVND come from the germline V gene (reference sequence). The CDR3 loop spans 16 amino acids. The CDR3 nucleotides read TGTGCCAGTAGTATAGATCACCTGTTAAGGGGCAATGAGCAGTTCTTC. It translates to CASSIDHLLRGNEQFF.

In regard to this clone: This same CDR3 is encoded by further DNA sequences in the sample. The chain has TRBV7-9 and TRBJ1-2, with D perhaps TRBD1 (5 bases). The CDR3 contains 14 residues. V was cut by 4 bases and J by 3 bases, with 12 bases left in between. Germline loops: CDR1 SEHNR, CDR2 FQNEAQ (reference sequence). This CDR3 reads CASSSTGADYGYTF. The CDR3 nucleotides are TGTGCCAGCAGCTCAACCGGGGCGGACTATGGCTACACCTTC.

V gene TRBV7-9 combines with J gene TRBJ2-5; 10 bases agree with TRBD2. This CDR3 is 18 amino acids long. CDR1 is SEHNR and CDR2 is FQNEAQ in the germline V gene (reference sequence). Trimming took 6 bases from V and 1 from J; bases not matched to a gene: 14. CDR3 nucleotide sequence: TGTGCCAGCAGGCACCCATTACCAGCGGGAGGGGTCCAAGAGACCCAGTACTTC. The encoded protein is CASRHPLPAGGVQETQYF.